Sequencing of this T cell receptor beta chain was carried out in a study of OX40 agonist ivuxolimab in advanced cancers. Assay used: immunoSEQ multiplex PCR; TCRdb lists only in-frame clones, some missing. The sample gives some 80,000 clones, 75% to 90% of which show up once; 0.45% to 0.7% is in the top ten. Losses at the gene ends were 0 bases for V and 6 bases for J; bases not matched to a gene: 3. The CDR3 runs to 17 residues. Germline CDR1 SGHAT, CDR2 FQNNGV. The sample in question was CD4+ or CD8+ T cells sorted from blood, obtained in a trial of the OX40 agonist ivuxolimab. This chain joins TRBV11-2 and TRBJ2-2, with TRBD2 identical over 14 bases. The receptor was isolated from an adult with an advanced solid tumor such as melanoma, head and neck, liver or kidney cancer. The CDR3 reads CASSLEGLAGVPGELFF. The CDR3 DNA follows: TGTGCCAGCAGCTTAGAGGGACTAGCGGGAGTACCCGGGGAGCTGTTTTTT.